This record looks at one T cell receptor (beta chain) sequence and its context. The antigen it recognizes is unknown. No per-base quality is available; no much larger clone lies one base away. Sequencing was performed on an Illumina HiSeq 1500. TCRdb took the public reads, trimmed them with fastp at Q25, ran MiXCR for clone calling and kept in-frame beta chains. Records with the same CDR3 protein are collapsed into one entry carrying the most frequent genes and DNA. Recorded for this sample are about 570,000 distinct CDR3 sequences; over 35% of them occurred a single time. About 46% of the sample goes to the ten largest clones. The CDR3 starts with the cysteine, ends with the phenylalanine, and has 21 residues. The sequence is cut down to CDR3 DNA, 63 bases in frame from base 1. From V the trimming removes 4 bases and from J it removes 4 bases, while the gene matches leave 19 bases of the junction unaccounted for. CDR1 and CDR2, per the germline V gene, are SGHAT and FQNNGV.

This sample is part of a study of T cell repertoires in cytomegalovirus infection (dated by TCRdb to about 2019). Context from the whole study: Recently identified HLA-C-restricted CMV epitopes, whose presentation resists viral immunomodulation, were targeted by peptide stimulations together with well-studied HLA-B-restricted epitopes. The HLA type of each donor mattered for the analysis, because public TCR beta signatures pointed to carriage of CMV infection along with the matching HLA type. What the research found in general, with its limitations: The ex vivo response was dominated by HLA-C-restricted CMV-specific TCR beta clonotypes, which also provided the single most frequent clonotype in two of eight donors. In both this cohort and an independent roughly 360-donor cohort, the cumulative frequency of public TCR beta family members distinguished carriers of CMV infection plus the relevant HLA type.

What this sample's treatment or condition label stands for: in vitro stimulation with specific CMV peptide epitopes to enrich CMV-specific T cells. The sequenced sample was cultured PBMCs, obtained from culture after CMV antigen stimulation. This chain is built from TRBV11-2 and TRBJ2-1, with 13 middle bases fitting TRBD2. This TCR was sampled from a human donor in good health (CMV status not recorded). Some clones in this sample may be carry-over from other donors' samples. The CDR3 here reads CASSSPDGSGTSGTFYNEQFF. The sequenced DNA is TGTGCCAGCAGCTCCCCAGACGGGTCCGGGACTAGCGGGACCTTTTACAATGAGCAGTTCTTC.